One and the same sample provided the 30 T cell receptor beta chains below, sequenced in a study of a mutant IDH1 vaccine in newly diagnosed glioma. The sample's time point: baseline, week 1 (first vaccination visit). As to treatment: pre-vaccination baseline after standard-of-care therapy. Only in-frame clones appear in the TCRdb table, and some are missing; sequencing was by immunoSEQ multiplex PCR. This sample carries 50,000 to 75,000 clones, around 90% of them seen once, and the ten largest clones take around 2.5%. The sequenced sample was PBMCs, obtained from a glioma patient treated with radiotherapy, temozolomide or both. These receptors all stem from a man aged 50 to 59 with glioma.

The chain carries TRBV7-3 and TRBJ2-5, with 11 bases lining up with TRBD1. The ends lost 4 bases at V and 5 bases at J; junction bases unmatched: 9. This CDR3 is 16 amino acids long. Germline V lookup: CDR1 SGHTA, CDR2 FQGTGA. CDR3 sequence reads: CASSSLGTGGAETQYF. CDR3 DNA: TGTGCCAGCAGCTCCCTTGGGACAGGGGGGGCCGAGACCCAGTACTTC.

The chain has TRBV7-9 and TRBJ2-1; the D is unclear. This CDR3 spans 15 amino acids. Per germline, CDR1 SEHNR and CDR2 FQNEAQ (reference sequence). Trimming removed 3 bases at V and 4 bases at J, with 13 bases between. The CDR3, as DNA: TGTGCCAGCAGCTTCGGCTCTCTACTGTACAATGAGCAGTTCTTC. Translating it yields CASSFGSLLYNEQFF.

This clone was detected only a few times. This chain uses TRBV4-3 with TRBJ2-2; 10 positions match TRBD2. Germline V gene data show CDR1 as LGHNA and CDR2 as YSLEER. The CDR3 consists of 15 residues. The trim removed 0 bases at V and 13 bases at J, leaving 8 bases unmatched. The CDR3 DNA sequence: TGCGCCAGCAGCCAAGATAGACTAGCGGGTTTAGGGCTGTTTTTT. Amino acids: CASSQDRLAGLGLFF.

This chain uses TRBV12-5 with TRBJ2-1; D uncertain. The ends were cut back, 4 bases at V and 0 bases at J, with 10 bases in the middle. Germline loops: CDR1 LGHNT, CDR2 FRNRAP. This CDR3 region has 15 residues. CDR3 DNA: TGTGCTAGTGGTTCGGCCCGGAGCTCCTACAATGAGCAGTTCTTC. The encoded protein is CASGSARSSYNEQFF. Supplemented by reference TRBV12-5 and TRBJ2-1, the full variable domain reads DARVTQTPRHKVTEMGQEVTMRCQPILGHNTVFWYRQTMMQGLELLAYFRNRAPLDDSGMPKDRFSAEMPDATLATLKIQPSEPRDSAVYFCASGSARSSYNEQFFGPGTRLTVL.

V usage is TRBV7-2 and J usage is TRBJ2-1; D unclear. Germline CDR1 SGHTA, CDR2 FQGNSA. CDR3 size: 12 residues. Trimming took off 6 bases at V and 10 bases at J, with 13 bases between the two ends. CDR3 bases: TGTGCCAGCAGATCAGACATGTGGGAGCAGTTCTTC. Translated: CASRSDMWEQFF.

The rearrangement uses TRBV29-1 and TRBJ2-1; 7 nucleotides match TRBD1. Germline V gene data show CDR1 as SQVTM and CDR2 as ANQGSEA. The V and J ends lost 7 bases and 7 bases, in that order; junction bases with no gene match: 7. The CDR3 has 12 amino acids. Written as DNA, the CDR3 is TGCAGCGGGGCGACAGGGTGGAATGAGCAGTTCTTC. Translating it yields CSGATGWNEQFF.

V is TRBV29-1 and J is TRBJ2-5; TRBD2 is a possible D gene (5 bases). V dropped 4 bases and J dropped 0 bases, with 9 bases sitting between them. This CDR3 spans 13 amino acids. Germline CDR1 SQVTM, CDR2 ANQGSEA. The CDR3 DNA is TGCAGCGTTGCCCGGACTTACCAAGAGACCCAGTACTTC. It translates to CSVARTYQETQYF.

The rearrangement joins TRBV5-1 to TRBJ2-2; 7 bases line up with TRBD1. This CDR3 contains 15 residues. Germline V CDR1 and CDR2: SGHRS, YFSETQ. The ends lost 3 bases at V and 3 bases at J; junction bases unmatched: 5. DNA of the CDR3: TGCGCCAGCAGCTCGGACAGGTCTTACACCGGGGAGCTGTTTTTT. It codes for CASSSDRSYTGELFF.

This clone is labeled medium-sized. The chain is built from TRBV9 and TRBJ2-2, with D possibly being TRBD1 or TRBD2 (6 bases each). V lost 4 bases, J lost 2 bases, and 15 bases lay in between. From germline, CDR1 is SGDLS and CDR2 YYNGEE. The CDR3 has 16 amino acids. CDR3 bases: TGTGCCAGCAGCATCGGGGGCGGGATAAACACCGGGGAGCTGTTTTTT. Translating gives CASSIGGGINTGELFF. The whole variable domain, remainder taken from reference TRBV9 and TRBJ2-2, is DSGVTQTPKHLITATGQRVTLRCSPRSGDLSVYWYQQSLDQGLQFLIQYYNGEERAKGNILERFSAQQFPDLHSELNLSSLELGDSALYFCASSIGGGINTGELFFGEGSRLTVL.

This rearrangement joins TRBV29-1 to TRBJ2-7; 10 bases line up with TRBD1. The CDR3 contains 13 residues. V lost 6 bases to trimming and J lost 6 bases; unmatched junction nucleotides: 8. The germline gives CDR1 SQVTM, CDR2 ANQGSEA. The CDR3 nucleotides are TGCAGCGTGGGGACAGGGGAAGGCCGCGAGCAGTACTTC. Translated, it gives CSVGTGEGREQYF.

The chain recombines TRBV5-1 with TRBJ2-7; TRBD1 is a possible D gene (6 bases). The V gene's germline CDR1 is SGHRS and CDR2 YFSETQ. CDR3 length: 16 amino acids. Deletions cut 0 bases from V and 1 base from J, with 14 bases between. The CDR3 spells CASSLAGQGFSYEQYF. The CDR3 DNA follows: TGCGCCAGCAGCTTGGCCGGGCAGGGGTTTTCCTACGAGCAGTACTTC.

By frequency in the sample, this clone is medium-sized (0.01 to 0.1%). The chain combines TRBV10-3 with TRBJ1-1; D gene unclear. The CDR3 covers 14 residues. The germline gives CDR1 ENHRY, CDR2 SYGVKD. Between the trimmed V and J ends, which lost 4 bases and 3 bases, there was a span of 12 bases. CDR3 sequence reads: CAISAGNGYTEAFF. The CDR3 DNA is TGTGCCATCAGTGCCGGGAACGGATACACTGAAGCTTTCTTT.

The chain employs TRBV2 and TRBJ1-5; a possible D gene is TRBD1 (6 bases). Trimming removed 7 bases at V and 4 bases at J, with 17 bases between. The CDR3 is made up of 15 amino acids. Germline V CDR1 and CDR2: SNHLY, FYNNEI. Here the CDR3 DNA reads TGTGCCAGCATCGCGGGGGGGGGCTTTAATCAGCCCCAGCATTTT. It encodes CASIAGGGFNQPQHF.

CDR3 DNA sequence: TGCGCCAGCAGCCGAGTTTGGGGGACCGGAAACACCATATATTTT. It yields the protein CASSRVWGTGNTIYF. This chain uses TRBV4-1 with TRBJ1-3, with D perhaps TRBD1 (5 bases). CDR1 and CDR2 from the germline V gene are MGHRA and YSYEKL. CDR3 length equals 15 residues. V was trimmed by 4 bases and J by 4 bases, leaving 14 bases between them.

The chain couples TRBV20-1 to TRBJ1-2; D call uncertain. This CDR3 has 10 amino acids. V was pared by 6 bases and J by 3 bases, with 5 bases between. Germline V CDR1 and CDR2: DFQATT, SNEGSKA (reference sequence). CDR3 nucleotides: TGCAGTGCGCCTTACTATGGCTACACCTTC. Its protein product is CSAPYYGYTF.

This chain connects TRBV29-1 to TRBJ2-3, with TRBD1 matching over 8 bases. V lost 6 bases and J lost 0; bases outside the gene matches: 5. The CDR3 loop spans 14 amino acids. Germline CDR1 reads SQVTM; CDR2 reads ANQGSEA. The CDR3 coding sequence is TGCAGCGTCACACGGACAGGGAGCACAGATACGCAGTATTTT. This gives the protein CSVTRTGSTDTQYF.

V and J are TRBV4-3 and TRBJ2-5; D tentatively reads TRBD1 or TRBD2 (5 bases each). Between the trimmed V and J ends, which lost 3 bases and 2 bases, there was a span of 16 bases. Per germline, CDR1 LGHNA and CDR2 YSLEER. This CDR3 region has 16 residues. CDR3 region: CASSQRPGPQQETQYF. The CDR3, as DNA: TGCGCCAGCAGCCAGCGACCGGGACCACAACAAGAGACCCAGTACTTC.

This clone was detected a few times. The V gene is TRBV30, the J gene TRBJ1-2; a possible D gene is TRBD1 (5 bases). Per germline, CDR1 GTSNPN and CDR2 SVGIG (reference sequence). This CDR3 has 15 residues. V lost 0 bases and J lost 1, with 12 bases in between. CDR3 protein: CAWSVRGGHNYGYTF. CDR3 coding DNA: TGTGCCTGGAGTGTACGGGGAGGACATAACTATGGCTACACCTTC.

The chain employs TRBV27 and TRBJ1-2, with 9 bases matching TRBD1. V was pared by 3 bases and J by 0 bases, with 8 bases of the junction left unmatched. The germline gives CDR1 MNHEY, CDR2 SMNVEV (reference sequence). The CDR3 extends over 17 amino acids. The CDR3 DNA is TGTGCCAGCAGTTTTCTGGGACAGGGAAAAACTAACTATGGCTACACCTTC. Protein sequence: CASSFLGQGKTNYGYTF.

This rearrangement joins TRBV4-2 to TRBJ2-7; D might be TRBD2 (6 bases). V was cut by 2 bases and J by 1 base, with 15 bases left in between. This CDR3 has 16 residues. Germline V gene sequence: CDR1 LGHNA, CDR2 YNFKEQ. The CDR3 is CASSQNSGDGSYEQYF. The DNA for the CDR3 is TGTGCCAGCAGCCAAAACTCGGGGGACGGTTCCTACGAGCAGTACTTC.

The chain links TRBV5-1 to TRBJ1-4; TRBD1 aligns across 11 bases. The CDR3 covers 15 residues. The J segment lost 7 bases and the V segment lost 0 bases, leaving 2 bases of the junction unmatched. Germline-derived CDR1 and CDR2 are SGHRS and YFSETQ. The CDR3 here is CASSLEGTGGEKLFF. The CDR3 DNA reads as TGCGCCAGCAGCTTGGAGGGGACAGGGGGTGAAAAACTGTTTTTT.

V gene TRBV18 combines with J gene TRBJ2-5; D not resolved. The CDR3 is 13 amino acids. The germline gives CDR1 KGHSH, CDR2 LQKENI. Trimming removed 1 base from V and 9 bases from J, with 12 bases in between. The CDR3 region has the DNA TGTGCCAGCTCACCACGAATCACGGTGTCCCAGTACTTC. Amino acid sequence: CASSPRITVSQYF.

This rearrangement joins TRBV6-6 to TRBJ2-3; no reliable D call. The CDR3 has 12 residues. From germline, CDR1 is MNHNY and CDR2 SVGAGI (reference sequence). The V gene lost 0 bases and the J gene lost 5 bases, with 3 bases spanning the gap. CDR3 nucleotides: TGTGCCAGCAGTTACTCGCGAGATACGCAGTATTTT. It encodes CASSYSRDTQYF.

This clone was seen more than once but under ten times. This chain links TRBV6-4 with TRBJ2-1; possibly TRBD1 for D (6 bases). In germline, CDR1 is MRHNA, CDR2 SNTAGT. This CDR3 is 15 amino acids long. V was trimmed by 5 bases and J by 0 bases, leaving 11 bases between them. As DNA, the CDR3 is TGTGCCAGCAGTCCAGAGGACAGCTCCTACAATGAGCAGTTCTTC. Protein: CASSPEDSSYNEQFF.

This clone was counted once. This chain uses TRBV19 with TRBJ1-4; the D is unclear. The CDR3 runs to 16 residues. V lost 3 bases and J lost 0, with 11 bases in between. Germline CDR1 and CDR2: LNHDA and SQIVND (reference sequence). Here the CDR3 reads CASSIGILATNEKLFF. The DNA of the CDR3 is TGTGCCAGTAGTATTGGGATTCTTGCAACTAATGAAAAACTGTTTTTT.

This CDR3 is CAIEGQGTYEQYF. The CDR3 DNA sequence: TGCGCCATCGAGGGACAGGGAACCTACGAGCAGTACTTC. This chain joins TRBV10-1 and TRBJ2-7, with 9 bases fitting TRBD1. CDR1 is WNHNN and CDR2 is SYGVQD in the germline V gene (reference sequence). V was pared by 10 bases and J by 2 bases, with 6 bases of the junction left unmatched. The CDR3 spans 13 residues.

The chain uses TRBV4-1 and TRBJ2-3; D uncertain. This CDR3 has 17 residues. CDR1 is MGHRA, CDR2 YSYEKL, per germline. Trimming left V 4 bases short and J 4 bases short, with 21 bases between. The CDR3 DNA reads TGCGCCAGCAGCCGAGCTAACAAGGGATTAAAGGCAGATACGCAGTATTTT. This codes for CASSRANKGLKADTQYF.

This clone is a singleton in its sample. V usage is TRBV2 and J usage is TRBJ2-7; 8 positions match TRBD1. The V gene end was trimmed by 8 bases and the J gene end by 7 bases; junction bases not matched to a gene: 19. This CDR3 is built from 16 residues. Looked up from germline, CDR1 is SNHLY and CDR2 is FYNNEI. The CDR3, as DNA: TGTGCCAGCCGCCCAGGACAGGGACGATGGACTGAAGAGCAGTACTTC. Protein sequence: CASRPGQGRWTEEQYF.

V is TRBV6-5 and J is TRBJ1-5; maybe TRBD1 (5 bases). This CDR3 is 14 amino acids long. Germline CDR1 reads MNHEY; CDR2 reads SVGAGI. Between the trimmed V and J ends, which lost 8 bases and 7 bases, there was a span of 18 bases. Here the CDR3 DNA reads TGTGCCAGCCGCTCGGGGCAGGGAAGACAGCCCCAGCATTTT. It specifies CASRSGQGRQPQHF.

V and J are TRBV6-5 and TRBJ2-7; a weak D match, TRBD2 (5 bases). CDR3 length: 15 amino acids. Germline CDR1 MNHEY, CDR2 SVGAGI. V was shortened by 2 bases and J by 0 bases, with 11 bases between the two germline ends. The CDR3 DNA follows: TGTGCCAGCAGTTACACTCCTGACTACTCCTACGAGCAGTACTTC. Protein: CASSYTPDYSYEQYF.